This T cell receptor beta chain was identified during a study of regulatory T cells in long-lasting Graves disease. General observations from the study: Persistent Graves' cases showed lower TCR diversity than newly diagnosed cases.

The CDR3 extends over 13 amino acids. V dropped 2 bases and J dropped 6 bases, with 7 bases sitting between them. CDR1 LNHDA and CDR2 SQIVND come from the germline V gene (reference sequence). CDR3-region Arm-PCR and iRepertoire HTBI primers produced the TCR beta libraries. TCRdb called the multiplex PCR reads again in MiXCR, with one record for every CDR3 protein. The data show 500,000 or so distinct CDR3 sequences, around 15% seen once. Time point here: newly diagnosed GD, antithyroid drugs for less than 3 months. PBMC RNA served as the TCR library source. About this clonotype itself: The target antigen is unknown.

Another study also made use of these data, one on T cells in Graves' hyperthyroidism and ophthalmopathy. That paper adds: Progression to ophthalmopathy was predicted a median of roughly 6.8 months early.

This sample comprised peripheral blood mononuclear cells (PBMCs), obtained at new diagnosis, from a patient treated with antithyroid drugs. The clonotype was recovered from a woman aged 50 to 60 with Graves disease. V usage is TRBV19 and J usage is TRBJ2-2; D is unresolved. This CDR3 is CASSIKVSGELFF. The CDR3 DNA follows: TGTGCCAGTAGTATAAAAGTTTCCGGGGAGCTGTTTTTT.